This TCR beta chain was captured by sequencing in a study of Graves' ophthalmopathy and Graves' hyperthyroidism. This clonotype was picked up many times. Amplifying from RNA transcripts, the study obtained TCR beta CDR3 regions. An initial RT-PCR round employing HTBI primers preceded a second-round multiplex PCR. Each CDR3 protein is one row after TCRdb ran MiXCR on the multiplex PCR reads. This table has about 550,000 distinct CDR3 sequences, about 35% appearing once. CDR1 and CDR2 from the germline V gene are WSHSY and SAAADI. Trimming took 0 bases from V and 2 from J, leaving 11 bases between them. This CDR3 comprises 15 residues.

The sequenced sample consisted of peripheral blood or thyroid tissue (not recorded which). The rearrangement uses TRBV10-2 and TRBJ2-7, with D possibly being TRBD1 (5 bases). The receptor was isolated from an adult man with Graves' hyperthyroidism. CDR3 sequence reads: CASSESRQLAYEQYF. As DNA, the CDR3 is TGCGCCAGCAGTGAGTCGAGACAGCTAGCCTACGAGCAGTACTTC.